Reported below is one TCR beta chain. Antigen: not known. The sample comes from a study of CXCR3-negative and CXCR3-positive naive CD8 T cells. Overall study: The dataset comprises approximately 140 million TRB reads in total, with about 1.5 +/- 0.3 million reads per library.

The CDR3 is 13 residues long. The authors made the TRB cDNA libraries by 5' RACE using UMI labels. With the 5' RACE reads reprocessed, TCRdb shows one record per CDR3 protein and no DNA. Here the sample table reports 95,000 to 100,000 distinct CDR3 sequences. Points from the study as a whole: TRBV-TRBJ usage was alike in naive CXCR3-negative and CXCR3-positive cells but differed in memory cells. Relative to CXCR3-negative naive cells, CXCR3-positive naive cells had more hydrophobic TRB CDR3s. Diversity ran similarly high across both naive subsets but far lower in memory CD8+ cells.

Researchers reported sorting every CD8+ T cell subset in triplicate, 300,000 to 350,000 cells per sort. This TCR was sampled from a human donor in good health. Some clones in this sample may be carry-over from other donors' samples. V gene TRBV12-3 or TRBV12-4 combines with J gene TRBJ1-4; absent DNA, TCRdb's TRBD1 call cannot be checked. The sample was naive CXCR3+ CD8+ T cells from blood. Subset given: CD45RO-CCR7+CD27+CD95- naive CD8+ T cells expressing CXCR3 (TNR3+). The CDR3 sequence is CASYRAGGEKLFF.